The source of this TCR beta chain is a study of blood T cell repertoires in COVID-19. For the study at large: The analysed material was cDNA or gDNA that came from T cells, B-cell-depleted T cells, or PBMCs.

CDR3 length: 13 residues. Germline V gene lookup returns CDR1 SQVTM and CDR2 ANQGSEA. Trimming at V came to 5 bases and at J to 3 bases, leaving 4 bases not matched to a gene. Source study methods: Using reference gene primer amplification, nucleated cell counts were estimated. The table came from immunoSEQ multiplex PCR; TCRdb's copy has only in-frame clones and leaves some out. V, J and clone size reflect that table, while D and trimming were determined from the DNA. The sample contains 300,000 to 450,000 clones, 80% to 90% of which appear only once. This sequence was found in a woman aged 25 to 39 with COVID-19, enrolled during active disease. V is TRBV29-1 and J is TRBJ2-5; 9 bases line up with TRBD1. Source material: peripheral blood. This CDR3 is CSVTGQGKETQYF. The CDR3 bases are TGCAGCGTTACGGGACAGGGTAAAGAGACCCAGTACTTC. Together with reference TRBV29-1 and TRBJ2-5, the CDR3 gives the full variable domain: SAVISQKPSRDICQRGTSLTIQCQVDSQVTMMFWYRQQPGQSLTLIATANQGSEATYESGFVIDKFPISRPNLTFSTLTVSNMSPEDSSIYLCSVTGQGKETQYFGPGTRLLVL.